Listed here are 28 T cell receptor beta chains from one sample, sequenced in a study of cytomegalovirus exposure and HLA in healthy donors. A multiplex PCR was run with 60 Vbeta primers and 13 Jbeta primers. Libraries were prepared by immunoSEQ multiplex PCR; TCRdb keeps only in-frame clonotypes and omits some of them. The repertoire has some 210,000 clones, more than 60% of them found once; the top ten carry over 2%. Sequenced material: PBMCs. All receptors come from a woman aged 25 to 39 in good health and CMV-seropositive.

The rearrangement links TRBV5-1 to TRBJ1-1, with 8 bases identical to TRBD1. The CDR3 is made up of 15 amino acids. With 1 base clipped from V and 2 bases from J, the junction kept 4 bases outside the gene matches. Germline-derived CDR1 and CDR2 are SGHRS and YFSETQ. CDR3 in amino acids: CASSLQGAYNTEAFF. The DNA of the CDR3 is TGCGCCAGCAGCTTGCAGGGGGCGTATAACACTGAAGCTTTCTTT.

This chain links TRBV6-5 with TRBJ2-5, with D perhaps matching TRBD1 (6 bases). V shed 6 bases and J shed 2 bases, with 13 bases lying between them. The germline V gene has CDR1 MNHEY and CDR2 SVGAGI. This CDR3 region has 14 residues. The CDR3 sequence: CASSSYREQETQYF. The CDR3, as DNA: TGTGCCAGCAGCTCTTACAGGGAACAAGAGACCCAGTACTTC.

This clone was picked up one time. The chain combines TRBV28 with TRBJ1-6; the match to TRBD1 covers 9 bases. Trimming removed 4 bases from V and 7 bases from J; junction bases left unmatched: 17. The CDR3 runs 19 residues. The germline gives CDR1 MDHEN, CDR2 SYDVKM. CDR3 region: CASSSRRKPGQGWNSPLHF. In DNA, the CDR3 is TGTGCCAGCAGTTCCCGCCGGAAACCTGGACAGGGGTGGAATTCACCCCTCCACTTT.

The count of this clone is one. The genes are TRBV4-3 and TRBJ1-6, with D perhaps TRBD1 (5 bases). The germline gives CDR1 LGHNA, CDR2 YSLEER. The CDR3 covers 17 residues. The germline V and J ends were trimmed by 0 bases and 13 bases, with 22 bases remaining between them. As DNA, the CDR3 is TGCGCCAGCAGCCAAGAACTGGCGGGACGGGTTAGTTCCCCCCTCCACTTT. Translation: CASSQELAGRVSSPLHF.

This clone has just one count. The V gene is TRBV27, the J gene TRBJ2-7, with D maybe TRBD2 (5 bases). V gave up 1 base and J gave up 12 bases, with 16 bases separating them. The CDR3 contains 13 residues. From germline, CDR1 is MNHEY and CDR2 SMNVEV (reference sequence). The CDR3 region is CASSLLSRGRTYF. CDR3 DNA: TGTGCCAGCAGTTTATTGAGTCGGGGAAGGACGTACTTC.

The J gene is TRBJ1-1, the V gene TRBV7-6, with 8 bases identical to TRBD1. Trimming took 2 bases from V and 11 from J; bases not matched to a gene: 7. The CDR3 contains 13 residues. In germline, CDR1 is SGHVS, CDR2 FNYEAQ. The CDR3 nucleotides are TGTGCCAGCAGCTTATCGCACAGGGGGGCGGCTTTCTTT. Residues: CASSLSHRGAAFF.

V usage is TRBV7-9 and J usage is TRBJ2-3, with 8 bases matching TRBD1. This CDR3 has 15 amino acids. Germline V gene lookup returns CDR1 SEHNR and CDR2 FQNEAQ (reference sequence). With V trimmed by 7 bases and J by 4 bases, 10 bases remained unmatched. CDR3 in DNA: TGTGCCAGCATCCAGGGGGCCGCCCCCGCAGATACGCAGTATTTT. Encoded protein: CASIQGAAPADTQYF.

The J gene is TRBJ2-2, the V gene TRBV18; D is perhaps TRBD2 (5 bases). The V gene's germline CDR1 is KGHSH and CDR2 LQKENI. Trimming removed 3 bases at V and 16 bases at J, with 15 bases between. The CDR3 contains 12 residues. CDR3 in amino acids: CASSPSPGSRFF. CDR3 nucleotide sequence: TGTGCCAGCTCACCCTCACCGGGGTCGAGGTTTTTT.

The chain employs TRBV4-2 and TRBJ1-5; no firm D call. The V gene lost 0 bases and the J gene lost 9 bases, with 15 bases spanning the gap. The CDR3 runs to 15 residues. Germline V gene lookup returns CDR1 LGHNA and CDR2 YNFKEQ. The CDR3 reads CASSQDVRYARPQHF. DNA for the CDR3: TGTGCCAGCAGCCAAGATGTTCGGTACGCTCGGCCCCAGCATTTT.

J is TRBJ1-1 and V is TRBV7-2; TRBD1 matches at 7 bases. The CDR3 is 16 amino acids. Germline CDR1 and CDR2: SGHTA and FQGNSA. V shed 5 bases and J 1 base; nucleotides not matched to a gene: 10. CDR3 DNA: TGTGCCAGCAGCATGACAGGGAGTTCTGGGAACACTGAAGCTTTCTTT. This codes for CASSMTGSSGNTEAFF. The variable domain in full, with the rest retrieved from reference TRBV7-2 and TRBJ1-1, is GAGVSQSPSNKVTEKGKDVELRCDPISGHTALYWYRQSLGQGLEFLIYFQGNSAPDKSGLPSDRFSAERTGGSVSTLTIQRTQQEDSAVYLCASSMTGSSGNTEAFFGQGTRLTVV.

This clone was observed a few times. The V gene is TRBV18, the J gene TRBJ1-1; D gene uncertain. This CDR3 is built from 15 residues. The germline V gene has CDR1 KGHSH and CDR2 LQKENI. Trimming cost V 6 bases and J 4 bases, with 18 bases left between them. CDR3 nucleotide sequence: TGTGCCAGCTCCTCCACGACGGAGGTTCGCACTGAAGCTTTCTTT. Its protein product is CASSSTTEVRTEAFF. The variable domain in full, with the rest retrieved from reference TRBV18 and TRBJ1-1, is NAGVMQNPRHLVRRRGQEARLRCSPMKGHSHVYWYRQLPEEGLKFMVYLQKENIIDESGMPKERFSAEFPKEGPSILRIQQVVRGDSAAYFCASSSTTEVRTEAFFGQGTRLTVV.

V gene TRBV7-3 combines with J gene TRBJ2-2; 9 bases fit TRBD2. Germline trimming cut 5 bases from V and 4 bases from J; bases unmatched to any gene: 8. The CDR3 contains 16 residues. CDR1 is SGHTA and CDR2 is FQGTGA in the germline V gene. The CDR3 DNA is TGTGCCAGCAGCCTAAATAGCGGGGGAGGCACCGGGGAGCTGTTTTTT. Protein: CASSLNSGGGTGELFF.

The CDR3 sequence: CASGLSSGEDETWNQPQHF. CDR3 bases: TGTGCTAGTGGTTTGTCCTCCGGGGAAGATGAAACATGGAATCAGCCCCAGCATTTT. This rearrangement joins TRBV12-5 to TRBJ1-5; D remains unclear. CDR1 and CDR2 from the germline V gene are LGHNT and FRNRAP. V was cut by 2 bases and J by 4 bases, with 24 bases left in between. The CDR3 contains 19 residues. Filled out from reference TRBV12-5 and TRBJ1-5, the complete variable domain reads DARVTQTPRHKVTEMGQEVTMRCQPILGHNTVFWYRQTMMQGLELLAYFRNRAPLDDSGMPKDRFSAEMPDATLATLKIQPSEPRDSAVYFCASGLSSGEDETWNQPQHFGDGTRLSIL.

The J gene is TRBJ2-1, the V gene TRBV25-1; D is undetermined. The CDR3 is 15 residues long. Trimming pared 1 base from V and 3 bases from J, leaving 10 bases between. CDR1 and CDR2 (germline): MGHDK, SYGVNS. CDR3 sequence reads: CASSESNLGYNEQFF. The CDR3 DNA is TGTGCCAGCAGTGAATCCAATCTCGGCTACAATGAGCAGTTCTTC.

This chain uses TRBV28 with TRBJ1-1; D is undetermined. Trimming removed 2 bases at V and 5 bases at J, with 24 bases between. The CDR3 contains 18 residues. Germline CDR1 reads MDHEN; CDR2 reads SYDVKM. The CDR3 sequence: CASSLLQQRSYRRTEAFF. The CDR3 DNA follows: TGTGCCAGCAGTTTACTCCAGCAAAGAAGTTATCGGAGAACTGAAGCTTTCTTT.

This clone was recorded a few times. The V and J genes are TRBV7-2 and TRBJ2-3; tentative D call: TRBD1 (6 bases). CDR1 is SGHTA and CDR2 is FQGNSA in the germline V gene. Trimming cost V 8 bases and J 6 bases, with 18 bases left between them. CDR3 length: 14 residues. CDR3 sequence (DNA): TGTGCCAGCGCTAAGACAGGACGAGGTGATACGCAGTATTTT. This encodes CASAKTGRGDTQYF. Supplemented by reference TRBV7-2 and TRBJ2-3, the full variable domain reads GAGVSQSPSNKVTEKGKDVELRCDPISGHTALYWYRQSLGQGLEFLIYFQGNSAPDKSGLPSDRFSAERTGGSVSTLTIQRTQQEDSAVYLCASAKTGRGDTQYFGPGTRLTVL.

The chain recombines TRBV28 with TRBJ1-5; TRBD1 agrees at 11 bases. V trimming: 7 bases; J trimming: 5 bases; junction bases outside the gene matches: 7. CDR1 MDHEN and CDR2 SYDVKM come from the germline V gene. There are 15 residues in the CDR3. CDR3 amino acids: CASTLGQGGDQPQHF. The CDR3 nucleotides are TGTGCCAGCACTTTGGGACAGGGGGGTGATCAGCCCCAGCATTTT.

This clone was observed a handful of times. The chain is built from TRBV28 and TRBJ1-2, with D tentatively TRBD1 (5 bases). This CDR3 comprises 14 residues. Germline CDR1 is MDHEN and CDR2 is SYDVKM. The ends were cut back, 3 bases at V and 7 bases at J, with 15 bases in the middle. CDR3 residues: CASSFGATAGGYTF. The CDR3 coding sequence is TGTGCCAGCAGTTTTGGGGCGACAGCGGGTGGCTACACCTTC.

V usage is TRBV9 and J usage is TRBJ1-4, with D maybe TRBD1 (5 bases). The V gene's germline CDR1 is SGDLS and CDR2 YYNGEE. V gave up 4 bases and J gave up 3 bases, with 13 bases separating them. CDR3 length equals 15 residues. The DNA for the CDR3 is TGTGCCAGCAGCCCCCGGACATCAGCTAATGAAAAACTGTTTTTT. As protein: CASSPRTSANEKLFF. Drawing the rest from reference TRBV9 and TRBJ1-4, the complete variable domain is DSGVTQTPKHLITATGQRVTLRCSPRSGDLSVYWYQQSLDQGLQFLIQYYNGEERAKGNILERFSAQQFPDLHSELNLSSLELGDSALYFCASSPRTSANEKLFFGSGTQLSVL.

The chain couples TRBV19 to TRBJ1-2; possible D gene TRBD1, 5 bases. This CDR3 spans 14 amino acids. Germline CDR1 is LNHDA and CDR2 is SQIVND (reference sequence). Between the trimmed V and J ends, which lost 4 bases and 2 bases, there was a span of 11 bases. CDR3 loop: CASSRPGLNYGYTF. The CDR3 DNA is TGTGCCAGTAGTAGGCCGGGACTAAACTATGGCTACACCTTC.

The V and J genes are TRBV5-1 and TRBJ1-1; 9 nucleotides align to TRBD1. The germline V gene encodes CDR1 SGHRS and CDR2 YFSETQ. V shed 3 bases and J 3 bases; nucleotides not matched to a gene: 3. This CDR3 comprises 14 residues. The CDR3 DNA follows: TGCGCCAGCAGCTCAAGGACAGGGGACACTGAAGCTTTCTTT. Its protein is CASSSRTGDTEAFF.

The J gene is TRBJ2-7, the V gene TRBV6-1, with TRBD1 as a possible D gene (7 bases). The CDR3 is 15 amino acids. Germline lookup yields CDR1 MNHNS and CDR2 SASEGT. Deletions cut 4 bases from V and 6 bases from J, with 19 bases between. This CDR3 reads CASSAATGTSGEQYF. CDR3 coding DNA: TGTGCCAGCAGTGCCGCGACAGGGACTTCGGGCGAGCAGTACTTC.

The V call is TRBV11-3, the J call TRBJ2-5; the match to TRBD2 covers 10 bases. CDR3 length: 16 residues. CDR1 and CDR2 (germline): SGHNT, YENEEA. The J segment lost 3 bases and the V segment lost 5 bases, leaving 9 bases of the junction unmatched. As DNA, the CDR3 is TGTGCCAGCAGCCAAGGACTAGCGGCGAGGGAAGAGACCCAGTACTTC. Amino acids: CASSQGLAAREETQYF.

The genes are TRBV30 and TRBJ1-5, with D maybe TRBD1 (5 bases). Trimming cost V 0 bases and J 5 bases, with 14 bases left between them. Germline CDR1 is GTSNPN and CDR2 is SVGIG (reference sequence). The CDR3 covers 15 residues. The CDR3 protein is CAWSVGGNRHQPQHF. As DNA, the CDR3 is TGTGCCTGGAGTGTGGGAGGGAACAGGCATCAGCCCCAGCATTTT.

V gene TRBV9 combines with J gene TRBJ2-2; the D gene is possibly TRBD2 (5 bases). V was shortened by 1 base and J by 6 bases, with 10 bases between the two germline ends. Germline CDR1 reads SGDLS; CDR2 reads YYNGEE. CDR3 length equals 14 residues. The CDR3 coding sequence is TGTGCCAGCAGCGTATTGAGGGATCCCGGGGAGCTGTTTTTT. It is translated as CASSVLRDPGELFF.

The chain recombines TRBV4-1 with TRBJ1-1; 7 nucleotides match TRBD1. The CDR3 is 17 residues long. V lost 1 base, J lost 0 bases, and 8 bases stayed unmatched. Germline V gene lookup returns CDR1 MGHRA and CDR2 YSYEKL. The DNA for the CDR3 is TGCGCCAGCAGCCAAGGACAGGGAAGATATATGAACACTGAAGCTTTCTTT. Its translation: CASSQGQGRYMNTEAFF.

This chain joins TRBV18 and TRBJ1-1; unclear D gene. This CDR3 spans 12 amino acids. Germline values: CDR1 KGHSH, CDR2 LQKENI. Trimming removed 2 bases at V and 5 bases at J, with 6 bases between. CDR3 in amino acids: CASSPSRTEAFF. The CDR3 DNA reads TGTGCCAGCTCACCAAGCCGAACTGAAGCTTTCTTT.

The V gene is TRBV7-9, the J gene TRBJ2-6; 9 bases align to TRBD1. This CDR3 contains 19 residues. Per the germline V gene, CDR1 is SEHNR and CDR2 is FQNEAQ (reference sequence). With V trimmed by 5 bases and J by 3 bases, 14 bases remained unmatched. The CDR3 DNA reads TGTGCCAGCAGCGGTCCCGGGACAGGGTACCGGAGTGGGGCCAACGTCCTGACTTTC. Its translation: CASSGPGTGYRSGANVLTF.